This entry concerns a single T cell receptor beta chain. This record belongs to a study of T cell changes during pregnancy in multiple sclerosis. Clones were sequenced by immunoSEQ multiplex PCR, and TCRdb holds only the in-frame ones, with some missing. The repertoire includes under 30,000 clones, around nine tenths of them detected once, and around 6.8% sits in the top ten. This CDR3 comprises 16 residues. V lost 5 bases and J lost 7; bases outside the gene matches: 9. CDR1 is SGHRS, CDR2 YFSETQ, per germline. The material sequenced was CD8+ T cells from peripheral blood mononuclear cells, taken after pregnancy. The TCR comes from a female donor with multiple sclerosis, enrolled in a pregnancy study. The chain recombines TRBV5-1 with TRBJ2-1, with 13 bases aligning to TRBD2. The CDR3 loop is CASSQGLAGEQNEQFF. CDR3 nucleotides: TGCGCCAGCAGTCAAGGACTAGCGGGAGAACAAAATGAGCAGTTCTTC.